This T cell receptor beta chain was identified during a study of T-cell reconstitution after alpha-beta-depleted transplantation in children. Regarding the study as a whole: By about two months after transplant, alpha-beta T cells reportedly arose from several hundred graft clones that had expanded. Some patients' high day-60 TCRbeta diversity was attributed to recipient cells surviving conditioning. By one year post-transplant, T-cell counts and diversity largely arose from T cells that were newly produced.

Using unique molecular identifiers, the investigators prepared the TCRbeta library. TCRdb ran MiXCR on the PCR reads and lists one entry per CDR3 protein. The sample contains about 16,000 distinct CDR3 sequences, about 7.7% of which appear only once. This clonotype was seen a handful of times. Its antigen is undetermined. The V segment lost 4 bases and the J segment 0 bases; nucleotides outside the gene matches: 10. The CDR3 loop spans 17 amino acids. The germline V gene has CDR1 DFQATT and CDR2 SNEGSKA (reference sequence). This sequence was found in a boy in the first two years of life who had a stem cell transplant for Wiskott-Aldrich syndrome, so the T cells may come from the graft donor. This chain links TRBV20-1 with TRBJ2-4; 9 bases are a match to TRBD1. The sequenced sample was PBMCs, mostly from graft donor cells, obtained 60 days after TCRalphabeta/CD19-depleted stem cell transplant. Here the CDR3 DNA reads TGCAGTGCTAAAACAGGGGGCGCTTCTTTAGCCAAAAACATTCAGTACTTC. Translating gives CSAKTGGASLAKNIQYF.